The 27 T cell receptor beta chains below come from one sample, sequenced in a study of human T cells and chemical hapten exposure. Individual cDNA molecules received unique molecular identifiers in the library. TCRdb re-analysed the reads in MiXCR, keeping a single row per CDR3 protein. There are around 120,000 distinct CDR3 sequences in the sample; 8.5% occur only once, and just over 1.4% lies in the top ten. Unfractionated whole blood served as the source for total RNA extraction. The sample was whole blood. All receptors derive from a human donor in good health. Some clones in this sample may be carry-over from other donors' samples.

The gene calls are TRBV29-1 and TRBJ2-1; TRBD2 matches 7 bases. Germline assignment: CDR1 SQVTM and CDR2 ANQGSEA. The CDR3 contains 15 residues. The trim removed 2 bases at V and 5 bases at J, leaving 9 bases unmatched. The DNA of the CDR3 is TGCAGCGTTGAACCCCCGGGAGGTGCCCACAATGAGCAGTTCTTC. It translates to CSVEPPGGAHNEQFF.

V is TRBV5-1 and J is TRBJ2-1; 11 bases match TRBD2. CDR3 length: 16 amino acids. Unmatched junction bases numbered 6, after V lost 4 bases and J lost 3 bases. Germline lookup yields CDR1 SGHRS and CDR2 YFSETQ. The CDR3: CASSRTSGSFYNEQFF. Here the CDR3 DNA reads TGCGCCAGCAGCCGTACTAGCGGGAGCTTCTACAATGAGCAGTTCTTC.

The V gene is TRBV4-2, the J gene TRBJ2-1; TRBD2 matches 7 bases. Per germline, CDR1 LGHNA and CDR2 YNFKEQ. V shed 1 base and J 5 bases; nucleotides not matched to a gene: 8. The length of the CDR3 is 16 residues. CDR3 residues: CASSQVWAGADNEQFF. In nucleotides, the CDR3 is TGTGCCAGCAGCCAAGTCTGGGCGGGAGCGGACAATGAGCAGTTCTTC.

The chain carries TRBV4-1 and TRBJ2-1; 12 bases line up with TRBD2. Trimming removed 4 bases from V and 8 bases from J; junction bases left unmatched: 6. This CDR3 spans 15 amino acids. Germline-derived CDR1 and CDR2 are MGHRA and YSYEKL. CDR3 nucleotides: TGCGCCAGCAGCCTCCCGACTAGCGGGAGCGATGAGCAGTTCTTC. This translates into CASSLPTSGSDEQFF.

Concerning this clonotype itself: A clone one base away is much larger, so this may be a read error. The chain employs TRBV7-2 and TRBJ2-7; 10 bases align to TRBD1. Germline CDR1 is SGHTA and CDR2 is FQGNSA. The CDR3 spans 17 residues. The CDR3 DNA reads as TGTGTCAGCAGCTCAGTGGCTGGGACAGGGGCTTTGTACGAGCAGTACTTC. As protein: CVSSSVAGTGALYEQYF.

This clonotype was observed a handful of times. The chain links TRBV6-1 to TRBJ2-5; maybe TRBD2 (6 bases). The CDR3 totals 14 residues. V was clipped by 1 base and J by 5 bases, with 11 bases between them. CDR1 and CDR2 from the germline V gene are MNHNS and SASEGT. The CDR3 loop is CASSEVSGRETQYF. DNA of the CDR3: TGTGCCAGCAGTGAAGTATCAGGGAGGGAGACCCAGTACTTC.

The sample holds a few counts of this clonotype. V is TRBV4-1 and J is TRBJ2-7; TRBD1 aligns across 9 bases. V shed 0 bases, J shed 4 bases, and the junction held 4 bases outside the gene matches. This CDR3 has 15 residues. Germline loops: CDR1 MGHRA, CDR2 YSYEKL. DNA for the CDR3: TGCGCCAGCAGCCAAGAGGAGACAGGGGGTTACGAGCAGTACTTC. This encodes CASSQEETGGYEQYF.

This clonotype came up many times. This CDR3 reads CASSSPGTGEKWYEQYF. CDR3 nucleotides: TGTGCCAGCAGTTCGCCCGGGACAGGGGAAAAGTGGTACGAGCAGTACTTC. The J gene is TRBJ2-7, the V gene TRBV27; 10 nucleotides match TRBD1. V was clipped by 4 bases and J by 4 bases; unmatched bases: 13. The CDR3 consists of 17 residues. Germline loops: CDR1 MNHEY, CDR2 SMNVEV (reference sequence).

This clonotype was detected only a few times. This chain joins TRBV27 and TRBJ2-3, with TRBD2 matching over 9 bases. This CDR3 has 16 amino acids. The germline gives CDR1 MNHEY, CDR2 SMNVEV (reference sequence). V lost 2 bases to trimming and J lost 4 bases; unmatched junction nucleotides: 7. CDR3 residues: CASSLVSGGSPDTQYF. CDR3 DNA: TGTGCCAGCAGTTTAGTGAGCGGGGGGAGTCCAGATACGCAGTATTTT.

The chain uses TRBV12-3 or TRBV12-4 and TRBJ1-4, with 8 bases fitting TRBD1. Germline trimming cut 3 bases from V and 5 bases from J; bases unmatched to any gene: 2. The CDR3 is made up of 14 amino acids. The CDR3 coding sequence is TGTGCCAGCAGTTTCTCAGGGGGCAATGAAAAACTGTTTTTT. This translates into CASSFSGGNEKLFF.

This clonotype turned up a few times. The rearrangement links TRBV28 to TRBJ2-7; 8 bases are a match to TRBD1. Per germline, CDR1 MDHEN and CDR2 SYDVKM. Germline trimming cut 11 bases from V and 7 bases from J; bases unmatched to any gene: 13. The CDR3 is 13 residues long. CDR3 region: CAGQRTGSAEQYF. The CDR3 nucleotides read TGTGCCGGTCAAAGGACAGGGTCCGCGGAGCAGTACTTC.

V is TRBV10-3 and J is TRBJ1-5, with 7 bases fitting TRBD1. CDR3 length equals 13 residues. Trimming cost V 11 bases and J 3 bases; bases outside gene matches: 7. The V gene's germline CDR1 is ENHRY and CDR2 SYGVKD. This CDR3 reads CAVKGQPNQPQHF. For the CDR3, the DNA is TGTGCCGTAAAGGGACAGCCCAATCAGCCCCAGCATTTT.

The chain carries TRBV11-2 and TRBJ2-4, with unresolved D. Trimming cost V 0 bases and J 4 bases, with 7 bases left between them. In germline, CDR1 is SGHAT, CDR2 FQNNGV. The CDR3 loop spans 14 amino acids. The CDR3 here is CASSLDPSKNIQYF. DNA for the CDR3: TGTGCCAGCAGCTTAGACCCTTCGAAAAACATTCAGTACTTC.

This clonotype was seen a few times. This rearrangement joins TRBV12-3 or TRBV12-4 to TRBJ2-1, with TRBD2 as a possible D gene (5 bases). The V and J ends lost 4 bases and 6 bases respectively, with 10 bases between them. There are 13 residues in the CDR3. CDR3: CASSSGNVNEQFF. CDR3 DNA: TGTGCCAGCAGTTCCGGGAATGTCAATGAGCAGTTCTTC.

This clonotype turned up a few times. The gene calls are TRBV20-1 and TRBJ2-3; D call uncertain. V was trimmed by 5 bases and J by 2 bases, leaving 8 bases between them. The CDR3 extends over 12 amino acids. Looked up from germline, CDR1 is DFQATT and CDR2 is SNEGSKA (reference sequence). CDR3 DNA: TGCAGTGCTCACGGAAACACAGATACGCAGTATTTT. This gives the protein CSAHGNTDTQYF.

In its sample, this clonotype was seen a few times. The chain couples TRBV7-9 to TRBJ2-7; 10 bases are shared with TRBD1. The V gene end was trimmed by 5 bases and the J gene end by 6 bases; junction bases not matched to a gene: 7. The CDR3 totals 14 residues. Germline V gene sequence: CDR1 SEHNR, CDR2 FQNEAQ (reference sequence). CDR3 nucleotides: TGTGCCAGCAGCCGGGAAAGGACAGGGGGCGAGCAGTACTTC. Protein: CASSRERTGGEQYF.

The chain combines TRBV7-2 with TRBJ2-3, with a possible D match to TRBD2 (6 bases). Trimming cost V 5 bases and J 3 bases, with 24 bases left between them. The germline gives CDR1 SGHTA, CDR2 FQGNSA. The CDR3 is 18 residues long. The chain's CDR3 is CASSPYGVVLRETDTQYF. CDR3 sequence (DNA): TGTGCCAGCAGCCCCTACGGGGTCGTACTTCGGGAGACAGATACGCAGTATTTT.

This clonotype appeared many times. The chain combines TRBV20-1 with TRBJ2-1, with 8 bases identical to TRBD2. Germline CDR1 and CDR2: DFQATT and SNEGSKA (reference sequence). V trimming: 0 bases; J trimming: 9 bases; junction bases outside the gene matches: 10. CDR3 size: 15 residues. In DNA, the CDR3 is TGCAGTGCTAGAGATCTCAGCGGGAGCGACGTTGAGCAGTTCTTC. Its translation is CSARDLSGSDVEQFF.

The chain joins TRBV2 to TRBJ2-3; maybe TRBD1 (6 bases). V lost 4 bases to trimming and J lost 8 bases, with 19 bases between them. Germline V gene lookup returns CDR1 SNHLY and CDR2 FYNNEI. The CDR3 has 15 residues. CDR3 sequence: CASSGLRQAVGTQYF. DNA for the CDR3: TGTGCCAGCAGTGGCCTGAGACAGGCCGTCGGTACGCAGTATTTT.

This sequence joins TRBV5-4 and TRBJ2-2, with D perhaps TRBD1 or TRBD2 (6 bases each). Germline loops: CDR1 SGHNT, CDR2 YYREEE (reference sequence). V was cut by 2 bases and J by 2 bases, with 13 bases left in between. CDR3 size: 16 residues. The CDR3 reads CASSFWGAINTGELFF. CDR3 bases: TGTGCCAGCAGCTTCTGGGGGGCGATTAACACCGGGGAGCTGTTTTTT.

This CDR3 is CASSSTGYVDTEAFF. CDR3 DNA sequence: TGTGCCAGCAGCTCGACAGGGTACGTTGACACTGAAGCTTTCTTT. The chain joins TRBV7-8 to TRBJ1-1; TRBD1 agrees at 7 bases. The CDR3 runs 15 residues. V was clipped by 4 bases and J by 3 bases; unmatched bases: 8. Germline V gene sequence: CDR1 SGHVS, CDR2 FQNEAQ.

In its sample, this clonotype was seen many times. V usage is TRBV5-1 and J usage is TRBJ2-1; 13 bases map to TRBD2. The germline V gene has CDR1 SGHRS and CDR2 YFSETQ. The CDR3 spans 15 residues. The V segment lost 4 bases and the J segment 4 bases; nucleotides outside the gene matches: 2. The CDR3 loop is CASSGTSGEYNEQFF. CDR3 bases: TGCGCCAGCAGCGGGACTAGCGGGGAGTACAATGAGCAGTTCTTC.

This clonotype was seen more than once but under ten times. The chain employs TRBV7-9 and TRBJ1-1, with TRBD1 as a possible D gene (6 bases). Germline assignment: CDR1 SEHNR and CDR2 FQNEAQ (reference sequence). V was clipped by 6 bases and J by 2 bases, with 16 bases between them. This CDR3 comprises 15 residues. CDR3 sequence reads: CASSSIEGGNTEAFF. The CDR3 DNA reads as TGTGCCAGCAGTTCCATTGAAGGGGGAAACACTGAAGCTTTCTTT.

This clonotype appeared a few times. CDR3 region: CASRVQGQGTYNEQFF. CDR3 coding DNA: TGTGCCAGCAGGGTGCAAGGACAGGGTACCTACAATGAGCAGTTCTTC. This chain links TRBV25-1 with TRBJ2-1, with 8 bases fitting TRBD1. The CDR3 contains 16 residues. V lost 6 bases, J lost 2 bases, and 9 bases stayed unmatched. The germline V gene has CDR1 MGHDK and CDR2 SYGVNS.

This sequence joins TRBV12-3 or TRBV12-4 and TRBJ2-7; D is possibly TRBD1 or TRBD2 (5 bases each). This CDR3 spans 14 amino acids. V was shortened by 1 base and J by 5 bases, with 12 bases between the two germline ends. The chain's CDR3 is CASSLVVRGDEQYF. The CDR3 nucleotides read TGTGCCAGCAGTTTAGTGGTTCGAGGGGACGAGCAGTACTTC.

This clonotype was detected ten times or more. CDR3 loop: CSASETGTEAFF. In DNA, the CDR3 is TGCAGTGCTAGTGAGACAGGGACTGAAGCTTTCTTT. This chain connects TRBV20-1 to TRBJ1-1, with TRBD1 matching 7 bases. Looked up from germline, CDR1 is DFQATT and CDR2 is SNEGSKA (reference sequence). The trim removed 3 bases at V and 5 bases at J, leaving 3 bases unmatched. The CDR3 loop spans 12 amino acids.

The genes are TRBV7-7 and TRBJ2-2; 7 bases are shared with TRBD2. Germline trimming cut 5 bases from V and 5 bases from J; bases unmatched to any gene: 8. Per the germline V gene, CDR1 is SSHAT and CDR2 is FNYEAQ (reference sequence). The CDR3 consists of 15 residues. The CDR3 sequence is CASSPRVSGTGELFF. For the CDR3, the DNA is TGTGCCAGCAGCCCCCGGGTTAGCGGGACCGGGGAGCTGTTTTTT.